These T cell receptor beta chains were read from a single sample in a study of beta chain features in type 1 diabetes. TCRdb's table, derived via immunoSEQ multiplex PCR, lists solely in-frame clones and lacks some. The repertoire holds 120,000 to 150,000 clones, with about a tenth as singletons. Sequenced material: central memory CD4+ T cells from blood. These TCRs come from a woman aged 40 to 50 in good health. Both conserved end residues are part of each CDR3. Each record gives: clone size, V gene, J gene, D gene, CDR3 DNA, CDR3 protein. The D gene is left open where the match is weak. Not every row has a clone size; where given, it reads once, few, many or a size class.

.,TRBV2,TRBJ1-1,.,TGTGCCAGCAGACAACGACAGGTTGTGAACACTGAAGCTTTCTTT,CASRQRQVVNTEAFF
.,TRBV7-9,TRBJ2-1,TRBD1,TGTGCCAGCAGCTTGAGACAGGGTCAGTACAATGAGCAGTTCTTC,CASSLRQGQYNEQFF
few,TRBV5-4,TRBJ2-6,TRBD1,TGTGCCAGCAGCCGGACTGACAGGGCTGGGGCCAACGTCCTGACTTTC,CASSRTDRAGANVLTF
.,TRBV2,TRBJ1-1,.,TGTGCCAGCAGTGAAAGGAGTGCTGAAGCTTTCTTT,CASSERSAEAFF
.,TRBV6-5,TRBJ1-5,TRBD1,TGTGCCAGCACTTCCCAGGGGGATCAGCCCCAGCATTTT,CASTSQGDQPQHF
.,TRBV7-2,TRBJ1-4,TRBD1,TGTGCCAGCAGTCCCAGACAGGGGGCTAATGAAAAACTGTTTTTT,CASSPRQGANEKLFF
.,TRBV5-1,TRBJ2-5,TRBD1,TGCGCCAGCAGCAGGACAGGGGGCGCCGAGACCCAGTACTTC,CASSRTGGAETQYF
.,TRBV5-1,TRBJ2-5,.,TGCGCCAGCAACGTGGGCAGTGGGGAGACCCAGTACTTC,CASNVGSGETQYF
.,TRBV27,TRBJ1-5,.,TGTGCCAGCAGCGGGGTTGGCGTTCAGCCCCAGCATTTT,CASSGVGVQPQHF
.,TRBV5-1,TRBJ2-4,.,TGCGCCAGCAGCTTGGGGGATGTCGGGCGGGCCGACATTCAGTACTTC,CASSLGDVGRADIQYF
.,TRBV6-5,TRBJ1-1,.,TGTGCCGCAGGACGCCTCGAGCGGACTGAAGCTTTCTTT,CAAGRLERTEAFF
few,TRBV28,TRBJ1-3,.,TGTGCCAGCAGTCTTACTGTCCGCATCGGTGGAAACACCATATATTTT,CASSLTVRIGGNTIYF
many,TRBV7-2,TRBJ1-5,.,TGTGCCAGCAGCTTAACAGGGAGAAACGGCAATCAGCCCCAGCATTTT,CASSLTGRNGNQPQHF
.,TRBV5-1,TRBJ1-5,TRBD1,TGCGCCAGCAGCCCGGGACAGGGGGCTTGGATTCAGCCCCAGCATTTT,CASSPGQGAWIQPQHF
few,TRBV19,TRBJ2-5,TRBD1,TGTGCCAGTAGTATAAGGCAGGGGGAAGGAAAAGAGACCCAGTACTTC,CASSIRQGEGKETQYF
few,TRBV7-2,TRBJ2-7,TRBD2,TGTGCCAGCAGCGCCGGGACTAGCGGTCCCTACGAGCAGTACTTC,CASSAGTSGPYEQYF
few,TRBV10-3,TRBJ2-1,TRBD1,TGTGCCATCAAGGGCCGGGACAGGGGTGGCAATGAGCAGTTCTTC,CAIKGRDRGGNEQFF
few,TRBV27,TRBJ2-7,TRBD1,TGTGCCAGCAGTTCGGACAGGGCTGGTGAGCAGTACTTC,CASSSDRAGEQYF
few,TRBV10-3,TRBJ1-2,TRBD1,TGTGCCATCAGCACGGACAGGGACTATGGCTACACCTTC,CAISTDRDYGYTF
few,TRBV27,TRBJ2-1,.,TGTGCCAGCAAGCGCAGCGGCGCCAGCTCGGCGGGGGAGCAGTTCTTC,CASKRSGASSAGEQFF
few,TRBV2,TRBJ2-4,.,TGTGCCAGCAGTGAACGGGCCAAAAACATTCAGTACTTC,CASSERAKNIQYF
.,TRBV14,TRBJ2-2,.,TGTGCCAGCAGCCAACTCTCGGCCTCGGGCGGGGAGCTGTTTTTT,CASSQLSASGGELFF
few,TRBV7-9,TRBJ2-7,TRBD2,TGTGCCAGCAGCTATGGCGGGGGGGCTACCTACGAGCAGTACTTC,CASSYGGGATYEQYF
.,TRBV28,TRBJ2-7,.,TGTGCCAGCAGTTTACTCTCCTACGAGCAGTACTTC,CASSLLSYEQYF
few,TRBV5-1,TRBJ2-5,.,TGCGCCAGCAGCTTGGCGCGGCAAGAGACCCAGTACTTC,CASSLARQETQYF
.,TRBV7-8,TRBJ2-2,TRBD2,TGTGCCAGCAGACCCACGGGACTAACCGGGGAGCTGTTTTTT,CASRPTGLTGELFF
.,TRBV7-9,TRBJ2-2,TRBD1,TGTGCCAGCAGCCCGAAGGGACAGCCCACCGGGGAGCTGTTTTTT,CASSPKGQPTGELFF
few,TRBV7-2,TRBJ1-3,.,TGTGCCAGCAGCTTAGGGGGCGGAAACACCATATATTTT,CASSLGGGNTIYF
few,TRBV5-1,TRBJ2-5,TRBD1,TGCGCCAGCAGCGGACAGGGGGGGGAGGAGACCCAGTACTTC,CASSGQGGEETQYF
.,TRBV7-8,TRBJ1-2,TRBD1,TGTGCCAGCAGCTTATCGGACAGGGGCTCCGGTGGCTACACCTTC,CASSLSDRGSGGYTF
few,TRBV7-9,TRBJ1-5,TRBD1,TGTGCCAGCAGCTCTACAGGGGGGAGCGGTCAGCCCCAGCATTTT,CASSSTGGSGQPQHF
few,TRBV15,TRBJ2-7,.,TGTGCCACCAGCCGCAAACAGGAGCAGTACTTC,CATSRKQEQYF
.,TRBV6-1,TRBJ1-5,.,TGTGCCAGCAGTGACTCAGGGGTACAGCCCCAGCATTTT,CASSDSGVQPQHF
.,TRBV6-5,TRBJ1-3,.,TGTGCCAGCAGTTACTCGAGAGGGAGCTCTGGAAACACCATATATTTT,CASSYSRGSSGNTIYF
.,TRBV5-1,TRBJ1-2,.,TGCGCCAGCAGCTTCTCAGGGCCGCCTAACTATGGCTACACCTTC,CASSFSGPPNYGYTF
few,TRBV20-1,TRBJ2-3,.,TGCAGTGCCAAAAGCACAGATACGCAGTATTTT,CSAKSTDTQYF
few,TRBV27,TRBJ2-1,.,TGTGCCAGCAGTTTCGATGGAGCCTACAATGAGCAGTTCTTC,CASSFDGAYNEQFF
.,TRBV9,TRBJ1-1,TRBD1,TGTGCCAGCAGCGTCGGGACAGGGTGGGTTAGCACTGAAGCTTTCTTT,CASSVGTGWVSTEAFF
.,TRBV4-2,TRBJ2-3,TRBD2,TGTGCCAGCAGCCAAGACCAGGGACTAGCGGGACCCACAGATACGCAGTATTTT,CASSQDQGLAGPTDTQYF
few,TRBV19,TRBJ1-5,.,TGTGCCAGTAGTAGGGGCGCCGACAGTTATCAGCCCCAGCATTTT,CASSRGADSYQPQHF
many,TRBV7-2,TRBJ2-7,TRBD2,TGTGCCAGCAGCCCGACTAGCGTGGGCGAGCAGTACTTC,CASSPTSVGEQYF
few,TRBV9,TRBJ2-3,.,TGTGCCAGCAGCGTAGCTCTCCAGAATACAGATACGCAGTATTTT,CASSVALQNTDTQYF
few,TRBV2,TRBJ2-7,.,TGTGCCAGCAGTGAGAGGAGGGAGCAGTACTTC,CASSERREQYF
.,TRBV7-2,TRBJ2-1,TRBD1,TGTGCCAGCAGCTTAACCCGGGACAGTTACAATGAGCAGTTCTTC,CASSLTRDSYNEQFF
.,TRBV7-9,TRBJ2-3,.,TGTGCCAGCAGTCCTAGACGGCGTGGCACAGATACGCAGTATTTT,CASSPRRRGTDTQYF
many,TRBV10-3,TRBJ2-1,.,TGTGCCATCAGCTACAGGGACGATGAGCAGTTCTTC,CAISYRDDEQFF